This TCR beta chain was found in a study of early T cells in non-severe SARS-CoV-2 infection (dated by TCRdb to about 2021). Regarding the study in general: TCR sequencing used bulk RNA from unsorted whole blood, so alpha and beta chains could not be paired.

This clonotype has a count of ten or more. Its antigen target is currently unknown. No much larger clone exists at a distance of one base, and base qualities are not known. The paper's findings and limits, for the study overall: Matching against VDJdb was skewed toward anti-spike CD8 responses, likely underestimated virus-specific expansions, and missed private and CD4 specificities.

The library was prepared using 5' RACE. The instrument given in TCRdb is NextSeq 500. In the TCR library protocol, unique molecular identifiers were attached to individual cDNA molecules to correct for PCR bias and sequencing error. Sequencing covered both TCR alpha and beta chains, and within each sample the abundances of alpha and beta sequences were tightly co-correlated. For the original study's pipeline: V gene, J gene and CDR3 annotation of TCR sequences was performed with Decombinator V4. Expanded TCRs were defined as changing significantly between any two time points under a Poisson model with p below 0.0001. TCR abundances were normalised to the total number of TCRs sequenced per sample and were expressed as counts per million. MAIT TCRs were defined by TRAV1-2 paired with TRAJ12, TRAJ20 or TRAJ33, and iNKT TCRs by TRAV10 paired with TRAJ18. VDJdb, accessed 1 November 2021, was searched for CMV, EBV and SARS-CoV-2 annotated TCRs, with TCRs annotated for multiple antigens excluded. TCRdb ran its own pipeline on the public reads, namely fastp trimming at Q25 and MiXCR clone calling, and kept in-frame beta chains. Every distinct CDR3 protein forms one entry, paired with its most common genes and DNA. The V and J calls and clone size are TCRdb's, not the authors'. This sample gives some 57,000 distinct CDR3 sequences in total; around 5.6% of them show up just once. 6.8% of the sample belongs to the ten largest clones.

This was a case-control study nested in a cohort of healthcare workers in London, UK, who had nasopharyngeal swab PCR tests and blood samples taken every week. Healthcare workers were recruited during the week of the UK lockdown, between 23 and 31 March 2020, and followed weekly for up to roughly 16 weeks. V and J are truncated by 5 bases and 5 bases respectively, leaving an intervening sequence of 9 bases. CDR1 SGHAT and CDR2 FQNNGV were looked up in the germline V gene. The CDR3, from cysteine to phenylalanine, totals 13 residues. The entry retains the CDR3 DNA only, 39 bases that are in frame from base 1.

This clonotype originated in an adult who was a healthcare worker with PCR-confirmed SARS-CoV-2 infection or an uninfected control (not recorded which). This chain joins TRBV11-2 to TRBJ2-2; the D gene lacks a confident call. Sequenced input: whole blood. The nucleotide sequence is TGTGCCAGCAGCCATGGAAGGACCGGGGAGCTGTTTTTT. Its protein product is CASSHGRTGELFF.